This T cell receptor (beta chain) originates from a study of T cell responses to AZD1222 COVID-19 vaccine. In this sample, this clone turned up a few times. The CDR3 length is 15 residues. The germline CDR1 and CDR2 sequences are SGHDT and YYEEEE. The germline V and J ends were trimmed by 2 bases and 8 bases, with 19 bases remaining between them. Produced via immunoSEQ multiplex PCR; TCRdb's table is partial and in-frame only. In the table there are fewer than 200,000 clones, 85% to 95% of which are singletons. The starting material was peripheral blood, obtained on day 0 of AZD1222 vaccination. This sequence joins TRBV5-6 and TRBJ1-2, with a weak D call TRBD1 (6 bases). The receptor was isolated from an adult in good health. The CDR3 loop is CASSLRQAVIGGYTF. CDR3 DNA sequence: TGTGCCAGCAGCTTAAGACAGGCAGTTATAGGGGGCTACACCTTC.